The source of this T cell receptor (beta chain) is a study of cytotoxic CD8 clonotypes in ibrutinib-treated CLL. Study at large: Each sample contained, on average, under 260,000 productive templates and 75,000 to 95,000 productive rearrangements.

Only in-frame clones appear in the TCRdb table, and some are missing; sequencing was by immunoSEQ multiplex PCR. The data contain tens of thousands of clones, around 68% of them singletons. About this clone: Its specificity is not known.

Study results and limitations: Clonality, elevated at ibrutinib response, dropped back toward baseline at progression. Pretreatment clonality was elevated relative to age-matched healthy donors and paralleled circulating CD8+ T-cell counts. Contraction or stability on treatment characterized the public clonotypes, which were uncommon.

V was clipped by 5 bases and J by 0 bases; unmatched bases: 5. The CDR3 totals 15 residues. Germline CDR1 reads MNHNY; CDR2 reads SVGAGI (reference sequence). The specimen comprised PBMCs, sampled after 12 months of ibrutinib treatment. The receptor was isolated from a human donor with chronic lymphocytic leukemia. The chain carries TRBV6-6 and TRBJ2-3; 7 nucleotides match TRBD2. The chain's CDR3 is CASSLGGGSTDTQYF. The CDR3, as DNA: TGTGCCAGCAGTCTAGGCGGGGGAAGCACAGATACGCAGTATTTT.